What follows are 6 T cell receptor beta chains derived from one specimen sequenced in a study of T cell responses to AZD1222 COVID-19 vaccine. Using immunoSEQ multiplex PCR, the repertoire was profiled, and TCRdb retains in-frame clones only, with some absent. Of about 150,000 clones listed, roughly 91% are singletons. The specimen was peripheral blood, collected on day 0 of AZD1222 vaccination. These receptor sequences come from an adult in good health.

Only one count was recorded for this clone. This chain joins TRBV7-3 and TRBJ1-2, with unresolved D. The length of the CDR3 is 15 residues. Germline V gene data show CDR1 as SGHTA and CDR2 as FQGTGA. Trimming stripped 5 bases from V and 3 bases from J, with 16 bases between. Here the CDR3 reads CASSPMALVDYGYTF. The CDR3 DNA is TGTGCCAGCAGCCCCATGGCCTTGGTGGACTATGGCTACACCTTC. The variable domain in full, completed from reference TRBV7-3 and TRBJ1-2, reads GAGVSQTPSNKVTEKGKYVELRCDPISGHTALYWYRQSLGQGPEFLIYFQGTGAADDSGLPNDRFFAVRPEGSVSTLKIQRTERGDSAVYLCASSPMALVDYGYTFGSGTRLTVV.

The V call is TRBV5-1, the J call TRBJ2-2; D gene uncertain. V lost 0 bases to trimming and J lost 4 bases, with 10 bases between them. Germline CDR1 and CDR2: SGHRS and YFSETQ. CDR3 length equals 15 residues. CDR3 residues: CASSLAKGRTGELFF. The CDR3 DNA sequence: TGCGCCAGCAGCTTGGCCAAGGGTCGCACCGGGGAGCTGTTTTTT.

This chain uses TRBV6-2 or TRBV6-3 with TRBJ2-7, with D hard to call. Trimming cost V 6 bases and J 0 bases, with 15 bases left between them. CDR1 and CDR2 from the germline V gene are MNHEY and SVGEGT. The CDR3 extends over 15 amino acids. The CDR3, as DNA: TGTGCCAGCAGCTCTGCCGGGCCGCTCTCCTACGAGCAGTACTTC. Its protein product is CASSSAGPLSYEQYF.

The rearrangement uses TRBV6-2 or TRBV6-3 and TRBJ1-1, with a weak D call TRBD1 (6 bases). Trimming took off 2 bases at V and 0 bases at J, with 13 bases between the two ends. This CDR3 has 16 residues. Germline V lookup: CDR1 MNHEY, CDR2 SVGEGT. Here the CDR3 DNA reads TGTGCCAGCAGTTACAGGACAGTCGGCCTGAACACTGAAGCTTTCTTT. Its protein product is CASSYRTVGLNTEAFF.

The genes are TRBV9 and TRBJ1-1; 7 positions agree with TRBD1. The CDR3 has 13 amino acids. V lost 3 bases to trimming and J lost 10 bases; unmatched junction nucleotides: 9. Per germline, CDR1 SGDLS and CDR2 YYNGEE. In DNA form, the CDR3 reads TGTGCCAGCAGCGCCCCTCGACAGGGAAGAGCTTTCTTT. This sequence encodes CASSAPRQGRAFF. The full variable domain, its missing parts supplied by reference TRBV9 and TRBJ1-1, is DSGVTQTPKHLITATGQRVTLRCSPRSGDLSVYWYQQSLDQGLQFLIQYYNGEERAKGNILERFSAQQFPDLHSELNLSSLELGDSALYFCASSAPRQGRAFFGQGTRLTVV.

The CDR3, as DNA: TGTGCCAGTAGTTTTAGGCTAGCGGTGACAGATACGCAGTATTTT. Its protein is CASSFRLAVTDTQYF. This chain joins TRBV19 and TRBJ2-3, with TRBD2 matching 7 bases. Germline loops: CDR1 LNHDA, CDR2 SQIVND (reference sequence). J gave up 3 bases and V 5 bases, and 8 bases lay outside the gene matches. CDR3 length equals 15 residues.